This T cell receptor beta chain derives from a study of blood T cell repertoires in COVID-19. At the level of the study: PBMCs, B-cell-depleted T cells, or T cells provided the cDNA or gDNA that made up the material.

In the source study's methods: From reference gene primer amplification, estimates of nucleated cell counts were derived. Produced via immunoSEQ multiplex PCR; TCRdb's table is partial and in-frame only. The V and J calls and clone size were taken over from that table, and D and trimming were inferred from the DNA. The table records about 47,000 clones, around 80% of them present only once. Germline V lookup: CDR1 SGHVS, CDR2 FQNEAQ. With V trimmed by 4 bases and J by 9 bases, 3 bases remained unmatched. The CDR3 has 12 residues. The receptor's source is a man in his sixties with acute or convalescent COVID-19. What was sequenced was peripheral blood. The chain combines TRBV7-8 with TRBJ1-1; 9 positions match TRBD1. The CDR3 DNA reads as TGTGCCAGCAGCTCCACAGGGGGCAAAGCTTTCTTT. This translates into CASSSTGGKAFF.